The rows below give T cell receptor beta chains drawn from one sample of a study of blood T cell repertoires in COVID-19. The protocol was immunoSEQ multiplex PCR, while the TCRdb copy is restricted to in-frame clones and leaves out a portion. The sample lists approximately 230,000 clones; almost 90% were seen once. Sequencing was done on a sample of peripheral blood. The receptors originated from an elderly man with acute or convalescent COVID-19. CDR3s include the opening cysteine and the closing phenylalanine or tryptophan. The order of the fields is V gene, clone size, J gene, D gene, CDR3 protein, CDR3 DNA. A D gene is named only where the DNA matches it firmly. The size entry is marked missing in some rows and otherwise reads once, few, many or a size class.

TRBV7-2,NA,TRBJ2-2,NA,CASSRDGGTGELFF,TGTGCCAGCAGCCGCGATGGGGGGACCGGGGAGCTGTTTTTT
TRBV27,NA,TRBJ1-2,TRBD1,CASSPGQGGSGYTF,TGTGCCAGCAGTCCAGGACAGGGCGGCTCTGGCTACACCTTC
TRBV12-5,NA,TRBJ2-3,TRBD2,CASAPGSGSTDTQYF,TGTGCTAGTGCCCCCGGGAGCGGGAGTACAGATACGCAGTATTTT
TRBV28,NA,TRBJ1-5,NA,CASSAGFRNQPQHF,TGTGCCAGCAGTGCGGGGTTTCGCAATCAGCCCCAGCATTTT
TRBV7-2,NA,TRBJ1-3,TRBD1,CASSSDRGNTIYF,TGTGCCAGCAGCTCGGACAGGGGAAACACCATATATTTT
TRBV7-2,NA,TRBJ2-7,TRBD1,CASSDGTGIYEQYF,TGTGCCAGCAGTGACGGGACAGGGATCTACGAGCAGTACTTC
TRBV7-9,NA,TRBJ2-3,NA,CASSPGGITDTQYF,TGTGCCAGCAGCCCTGGGGGCATCACAGATACGCAGTATTTT
TRBV5-1,NA,TRBJ1-1,NA,CASTHGRGGTEAFF,TGCGCCAGCACCCATGGGAGGGGAGGCACTGAAGCTTTCTTT
TRBV28,NA,TRBJ1-5,NA,CASKGGNQPQHF,TGTGCCAGTAAGGGAGGCAATCAGCCCCAGCATTTT
TRBV5-1,NA,TRBJ2-5,TRBD2,CASSLNSGGYQETQYF,TGCGCCAGCAGTCTAAATAGCGGGGGGTACCAAGAGACCCAGTACTTC
TRBV5-4,NA,TRBJ2-2,TRBD1,CASRLTGGHTGELFF,TGTGCCAGCAGATTGACAGGGGGCCACACCGGGGAGCTGTTTTTT
TRBV28,once,TRBJ1-2,NA,CASSLTRGQTYGYTF,TGTGCCAGCAGTTTAACACGCGGGCAGACCTATGGCTACACCTTC
TRBV7-6,NA,TRBJ2-5,TRBD2,CASSRSVSGGETQYF,TGTGCCAGCAGCCGGAGCGTGAGCGGGGGAGAGACCCAGTACTTC
TRBV5-5,NA,TRBJ2-2,TRBD2,CASSFRPGGGRSGELFF,TGTGCCAGCAGCTTTCGGCCCGGCGGGGGTCGGTCCGGGGAGCTGTTTTTT
TRBV5-1,NA,TRBJ1-5,NA,CASSLGTSNQPQHF,TGCGCCAGCAGCTTGGGAACCAGTAATCAGCCCCAGCATTTT
TRBV4-2,NA,TRBJ1-3,NA,CASSQDQQGGKVYTIYF,TGTGCCAGCAGCCAAGATCAGCAGGGAGGGAAGGTGTACACCATATATTTT
TRBV9,NA,TRBJ2-7,TRBD2,CASSPQTSDSYEQYF,TGTGCCAGCAGCCCCCAGACTAGCGACTCCTACGAGCAGTACTTC
TRBV6-5,NA,TRBJ2-7,NA,CASRHSYEQYF,TGTGCCAGCAGACACTCCTACGAGCAGTACTTC
TRBV27,NA,TRBJ1-2,TRBD1,CASKNTGGGYGYTF,TGTGCCAGCAAGAACACAGGGGGCGGGTATGGCTACACCTTC
TRBV2,NA,TRBJ2-1,TRBD2,CASSERGLAAYNEQFF,TGTGCCAGCAGTGAAAGGGGACTAGCTGCCTACAATGAGCAGTTCTTC
TRBV18,NA,TRBJ2-5,TRBD1,CASSDGQGAGETQYF,TGTGCCAGCTCAGATGGACAGGGGGCTGGAGAGACCCAGTACTTC
TRBV25-1,NA,TRBJ1-4,NA,CASSLGLLGEKLFF,TGTGCCAGCAGTTTGGGGCTACTGGGTGAAAAACTGTTTTTT
TRBV4-2,NA,TRBJ2-1,TRBD2,CASSQDPGGEYNEQFF,TGTGCCAGCAGCCAAGATCCTGGGGGGGAATACAATGAGCAGTTCTTC
TRBV6-5,once,TRBJ1-1,NA,CASSLIQMNTEAFF,TGTGCCAGCAGTTTGATACAGATGAACACTGAAGCTTTCTTT